Shown below are 19 T cell receptor beta chains from a single sample sequenced in a study of T cells in Graves' hyperthyroidism and ophthalmopathy. There were TCR beta CDR3 regions amplified from RNA transcripts. The study used the HTBI primer set for a first-round RT-PCR of the TCR CDR3. One entry per CDR3 protein results from TCRdb running MiXCR on the multiplex PCR reads. This table has 700,000 or so distinct CDR3 sequences, approximately 15% appearing once. The specimen sequenced was blood. The receptors here all came from a woman aged 45-65 years with Graves' ophthalmopathy.

The chain joins TRBV5-1 to TRBJ2-3; 7 bases line up with TRBD1. The J segment lost 2 bases and the V segment lost 1 base, leaving 10 bases of the junction unmatched. The germline gives CDR1 SGHRS, CDR2 YFSETQ. The CDR3 length is 17 residues. Here the CDR3 DNA reads TGCGCCAGCAGCTTGACTCGACAGGGCCTTTCCACAGATACGCAGTATTTT. Protein sequence: CASSLTRQGLSTDTQYF.

This clonotype was seen just once. The J gene is TRBJ2-5, the V gene TRBV7-3; D is uncertain. The CDR3 extends over 13 amino acids. CDR1 is SGHTA and CDR2 is FQGTGA in the germline V gene. The V gene lost 5 bases and the J gene lost 4 bases, with 11 bases spanning the gap. The CDR3 DNA follows: TGTGCCAGCAGCGCGTACGGATCAGAGACCCAGTACTTC. It is translated as CASSAYGSETQYF.

This clonotype was counted at least ten times. The chain links TRBV28 to TRBJ2-7; D tentatively fits TRBD1 or TRBD2 (5 bases each). The CDR3 sequence is 14 residues long. Germline V gene data show CDR1 as MDHEN and CDR2 as SYDVKM. V was trimmed by 3 bases and J by 0 bases, leaving 9 bases between them. DNA of the CDR3: TGTGCCAGCAGTTTGGAGGACACCTCCTACGAGCAGTACTTC. It translates to CASSLEDTSYEQYF.

This sequence joins TRBV5-1 and TRBJ2-2; maybe TRBD2 (6 bases). From germline, CDR1 is SGHRS and CDR2 YFSETQ. This CDR3 has 23 amino acids. Deletions cut 0 bases from V and 0 bases from J, with 30 bases between. CDR3 sequence: CASSLVSTFGSKSSLPNTGELFF. The DNA for the CDR3 is TGCGCCAGCAGCTTGGTTTCGACTTTCGGGAGCAAATCCTCCTTGCCGAACACCGGGGAGCTGTTTTTT.

This clonotype has only a few counts. This chain joins TRBV11-3 and TRBJ2-7; TRBD2 might be the D (6 bases). Germline lookup yields CDR1 SGHNT and CDR2 YENEEA. This CDR3 spans 14 amino acids. The V end was cut by 2 bases, the J end by 4 bases, with 12 bases between. This CDR3 is CASSLPQGGYEQYF. The CDR3 DNA sequence: TGTGCCAGCAGCTTACCCCAGGGAGGATACGAGCAGTACTTC.

This chain links TRBV10-3 with TRBJ2-5; 8 positions match TRBD2. Germline CDR1 ENHRY, CDR2 SYGVKD. J gave up 1 base and V 2 bases, and 0 bases lay outside the gene matches. The CDR3 is 14 amino acids. CDR3 nucleotide sequence: TGTGCCATCAGTGAGACTAGCGGCCAAGAGACCCAGTACTTC. Its translation: CAISETSGQETQYF.

With respect to this clonotype: This may be a read error, as it is one base from a much larger clone. This chain connects TRBV29-1 to TRBJ2-7, with 7 bases fitting TRBD1. The V gene's germline CDR1 is SQVTM and CDR2 ANQGSEA. This CDR3 is built from 14 residues. V was pared by 4 bases and J by 2 bases, with 8 bases of the junction left unmatched. CDR3 in amino acids: CSVVVRGLAYEQYF. The CDR3 nucleotides are TGCAGCGTTGTAGTGAGGGGGCTAGCCTACGAGCAGTACTTC.

The table lists this clonotype with a few counts. The V and J genes are TRBV30 and TRBJ2-2; D is undetermined. Trimming took 1 base from V and 7 from J, leaving 10 bases between them. CDR1 is GTSNPN, CDR2 SVGIG, per germline (reference sequence). The CDR3 contains 13 residues. CDR3 nucleotides: TGTGCCTGGAGTGCAACGTCCCACGGGGAGCTGTTTTTT. This sequence encodes CAWSATSHGELFF. Drawing the rest from reference TRBV30 and TRBJ2-2, the complete variable domain is SQTIHQWPATLVQPVGSPLSLECTVEGTSNPNLYWYRQAAGRGLQLLFYSVGIGQISSEVPQNLSASRPQDRQFILSSKKLLLSDSGFYLCAWSATSHGELFFGEGSRLTVL.

This clonotype was recorded at least ten times. V gene TRBV20-1 combines with J gene TRBJ2-1; 10 nucleotides line up with TRBD2. This CDR3 has 16 residues. The trim removed 1 base at V and 2 bases at J, leaving 5 bases unmatched. Germline CDR1 and CDR2: DFQATT and SNEGSKA (reference sequence). The CDR3 nucleotides are TGCAGTGCTAGAGTGCCTAGCGGGAGAACCTACAATGAGCAGTTCTTC. It specifies CSARVPSGRTYNEQFF.

The rearrangement joins TRBV20-1 to TRBJ2-2, with D maybe TRBD2 (6 bases). The CDR3 covers 15 residues. Trimming left V 6 bases short and J 5 bases short, with 19 bases between. Germline assignment: CDR1 DFQATT and CDR2 SNEGSKA (reference sequence). The CDR3 spells CSALTRLIGTGELFF. The CDR3 DNA reads TGCAGTGCCCTGACTAGGCTCATAGGGACCGGGGAGCTGTTTTTT.

This clonotype was counted ten times or more. The rearrangement uses TRBV11-3 and TRBJ1-1; D gene uncertain. From germline, CDR1 is SGHNT and CDR2 YENEEA. This CDR3 comprises 18 residues. Trimming removed 5 bases from V and 0 bases from J, with 22 bases in between. The CDR3 region has the DNA TGTGCCAGCAGCCAAGCCCAAAATTTAGGAGGTTTGAACACTGAAGCTTTCTTT. It codes for CASSQAQNLGGLNTEAFF.

This clonotype has a count of ten or more. The V and J genes are TRBV3-1 and TRBJ2-7, with TRBD1 matching 7 bases. The CDR3 has 15 amino acids. Trimming at V came to 1 base and at J to 9 bases, leaving 12 bases not matched to a gene. CDR1 LGHDT and CDR2 YNNKEL come from the germline V gene (reference sequence). DNA of the CDR3: TGTGCCAGCAGCCAAGTGGACAGGCCTGCTACGGGGCAGTACTTC. Translation: CASSQVDRPATGQYF.

This clonotype has ten or more counts. The genes are TRBV7-9 and TRBJ2-1, with D unresolved. Germline CDR1 is SEHNR and CDR2 is FQNEAQ (reference sequence). CDR3 length equals 17 residues. Trimming took 5 bases from V and 0 from J, leaving 17 bases between them. The CDR3 here is CASSRRPASGSYNEQFF. Here the CDR3 DNA reads TGTGCCAGCAGCCGTCGACCTGCTTCAGGCTCCTACAATGAGCAGTTCTTC.

The table lists this clonotype with many counts. The J gene is TRBJ2-1, the V gene TRBV3-1; maybe TRBD2 (6 bases). Germline-derived CDR1 and CDR2 are LGHDT and YNNKEL (reference sequence). Trimming removed 3 bases from V and 0 bases from J, with 12 bases in between. CDR3 size: 16 residues. This CDR3 is CASSQIPSVSYNEQFF. The CDR3 bases are TGTGCCAGCAGCCAGATACCTAGCGTCTCCTACAATGAGCAGTTCTTC.

This clonotype has ten or more counts. V is TRBV5-6 and J is TRBJ1-1; the match to TRBD1 covers 12 bases. Germline CDR1 is SGHDT and CDR2 is YYEEEE. Trimming removed 4 bases from V and 5 bases from J; junction bases left unmatched: 6. The CDR3 sequence is 15 residues long. The DNA of the CDR3 is TGTGCCAGCAGCCCCCGGGACAGGGGGCCAACTGAAGCTTTCTTT. Protein sequence: CASSPRDRGPTEAFF.

This rearrangement joins TRBV28 to TRBJ1-6; D is undetermined. V lost 8 bases and J lost 3, with 11 bases in between. The CDR3 covers 14 residues. Per germline, CDR1 MDHEN and CDR2 SYDVKM. Written as DNA, the CDR3 is TGTGCCAGCGTCTCGCTTAGCTATAATTCACCCCTCCACTTT. Amino acid sequence: CASVSLSYNSPLHF.

This clonotype was seen repeatedly, ten times or more. The rearrangement joins TRBV5-8 to TRBJ2-3, with D possibly being TRBD2 (6 bases). With 2 bases removed from V and 6 bases from J, the gap between germline ends came to 13 bases. There are 14 residues in the CDR3. Germline lookup yields CDR1 SGHTS and CDR2 YDEGEE. CDR3 amino acids: CASSFSGTEDTQYF. Here the CDR3 DNA reads TGTGCCAGCAGCTTTAGCGGAACTGAGGATACGCAGTATTTT.

This clonotype was seen many times. The chain employs TRBV15 and TRBJ2-1; a weak D match, TRBD2 (5 bases). Trimming cost V 3 bases and J 5 bases, with 14 bases left between them. Germline CDR1 and CDR2: LNHNV and YYDKDF (reference sequence). The CDR3 extends over 15 amino acids. In DNA, the CDR3 is TGTGCCACCAGCAGTGGATCGGGAATGAACAATGAGCAGTTCTTC. The encoded protein is CATSSGSGMNNEQFF. Looking up the rest from reference TRBV15 and TRBJ2-1 gives the full variable domain: DAMVIQNPRYQVTQFGKPVTLSCSQTLNHNVMYWYQQKSSQAPKLLFHYYDKDFNNEADTPDNFQSRRPNTSFCFLDIRSPGLGDTAMYLCATSSGSGMNNEQFFGPGTRLTVL.

Ten or more counts support this clonotype. The genes are TRBV24-1 and TRBJ2-2; TRBD2 matches 9 bases. V dropped 4 bases and J dropped 4; count of bases not matched to a gene: 6. Germline loops: CDR1 KGHDR, CDR2 SFDVKD. This CDR3 has 16 residues. The CDR3 protein is CATSDRAGGATGELFF. CDR3 bases: TGTGCCACCAGTGACCGAGCGGGAGGAGCCACCGGGGAGCTGTTTTTT.